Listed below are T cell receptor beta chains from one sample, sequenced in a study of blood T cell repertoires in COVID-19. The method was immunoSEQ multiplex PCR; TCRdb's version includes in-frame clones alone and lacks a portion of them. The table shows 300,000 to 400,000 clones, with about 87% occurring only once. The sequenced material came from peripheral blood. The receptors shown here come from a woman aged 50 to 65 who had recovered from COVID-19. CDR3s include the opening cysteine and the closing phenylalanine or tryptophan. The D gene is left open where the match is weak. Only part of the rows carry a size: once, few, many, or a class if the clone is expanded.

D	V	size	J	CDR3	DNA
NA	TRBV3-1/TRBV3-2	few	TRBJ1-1	CASNSGTEAFF	TGTGCCAGCAACAGCGGCACTGAAGCTTTCTTT
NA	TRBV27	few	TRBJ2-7	CASRRGGTYEQYF	TGTGCCAGCAGGAGGGGGGGGACCTACGAGCAGTACTTC
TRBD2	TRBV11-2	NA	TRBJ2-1	CASSALRTSGYNEQFF	TGTGCCAGCAGCGCCCTAAGGACTAGCGGTTACAATGAGCAGTTCTTC
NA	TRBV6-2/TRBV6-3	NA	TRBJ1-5	CASSSRANSYARGGQPQHF	TGTGCCAGCAGTTCCCGAGCGAACAGCTATGCCCGAGGGGGTCAGCCCCAGCATTTT
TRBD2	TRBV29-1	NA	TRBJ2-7	CSVAGLADLEQYF	TGCAGCGTAGCGGGACTAGCGGATCTCGAGCAGTACTTC
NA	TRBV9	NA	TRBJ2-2	CASSSFPLTAGFYTGELFF	TGTGCCAGCAGCTCCTTTCCCCTGACGGCGGGGTTTTACACCGGGGAGCTGTTTTTT
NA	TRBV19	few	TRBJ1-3	CASSMSTAGNTIYF	TGTGCCAGTAGTATGTCGACAGCTGGAAACACCATATATTTT
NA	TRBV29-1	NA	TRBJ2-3	CSVETLSVKQYF	TGCAGCGTTGAAACTCTGTCGGTTAAGCAGTATTTT
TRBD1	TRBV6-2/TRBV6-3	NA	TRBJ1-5	CASSWTGQISNQPQHF	TGTGCCAGCAGTTGGACAGGACAAATTAGCAATCAGCCCCAGCATTTT
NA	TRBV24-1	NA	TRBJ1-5	CATSAGNQPQHF	TGTGCCACCAGTGCTGGCAATCAGCCCCAGCATTTT
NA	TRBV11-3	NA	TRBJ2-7	CASSLVAGANEQYF	TGTGCCAGCAGCTTAGTCGCGGGGGCGAACGAGCAGTACTTC
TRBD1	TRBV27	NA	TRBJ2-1	CASKLGRGQGYEQFF	TGTGCCAGCAAGCTAGGCAGGGGGCAAGGCTATGAGCAGTTCTTC
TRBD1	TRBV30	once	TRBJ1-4	CAWRPWDRGLASLFF	TGTGCCTGGAGACCCTGGGACAGGGGATTGGCATCGCTGTTTTTT
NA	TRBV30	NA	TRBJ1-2	CAWAANGDTNYGYTF	TGTGCCTGGGCAGCTAACGGGGACACTAACTATGGCTACACCTTC
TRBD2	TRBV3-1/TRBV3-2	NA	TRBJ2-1	CASSLGTSGAGYNEQFF	TGTGCCAGCAGCCTCGGAACTAGCGGAGCTGGATACAATGAGCAGTTCTTC
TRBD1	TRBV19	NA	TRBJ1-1	CASSIQDRGYEAFF	TGTGCCAGTAGTATACAGGACAGGGGATATGAAGCTTTCTTT
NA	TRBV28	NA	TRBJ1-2	CASRKQGANYGYTF	TGTGCCAGTAGAAAACAGGGAGCTAACTATGGCTACACCTTC
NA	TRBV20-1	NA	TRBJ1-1	CSASSGRGEAFF	TGCAGTGCTAGTTCCGGTAGAGGTGAAGCTTTCTTT
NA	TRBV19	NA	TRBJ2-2	CASSSQRAGELFF	TGTGCCAGTAGTTCACAGCGGGCCGGGGAGCTGTTTTTT
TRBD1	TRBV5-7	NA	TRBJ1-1	CRTGDFTEAFF	TGTCGGACAGGGGACTTCACTGAAGCTTTCTTT
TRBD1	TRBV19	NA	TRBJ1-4	CASRMTGFNEKLFF	TGTGCCAGTAGGATGACAGGGTTTAACGAAAAACTGTTTTTT
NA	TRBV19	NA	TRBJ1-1	CASSRSRVNPLMNTEAFF	TGTGCCAGTAGTAGATCCAGGGTGAATCCGCTCATGAACACTGAAGCTTTCTTT
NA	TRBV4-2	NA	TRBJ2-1	CASSPGSWQFF	TGTGCCAGCAGCCCCGGGTCCTGGCAGTTCTTC
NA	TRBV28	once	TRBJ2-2	CASSFLVQSTGELFF	TGTGCCAGCAGTTTCTTAGTACAGTCCACCGGGGAGCTGTTTTTT
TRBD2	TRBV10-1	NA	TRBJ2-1	CASSPGLAGGHNEQFF	TGCGCCAGCAGTCCGGGACTAGCGGGGGGGCACAATGAGCAGTTCTTC
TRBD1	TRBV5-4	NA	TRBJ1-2	CASSGRQGNYGYTF	TGTGCCAGCAGCGGTCGACAGGGGAACTATGGCTACACCTTC
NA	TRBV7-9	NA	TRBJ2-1	CASSPVVDEQFF	TGTGCCAGCAGCCCAGTCGTTGATGAGCAGTTCTTC
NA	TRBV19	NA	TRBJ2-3	CASSIGGKDTQYF	TGTGCCAGTAGTATAGGAGGGAAGGATACGCAGTATTTT
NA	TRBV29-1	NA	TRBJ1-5	CSVVWGSGNQPQHF	TGCAGCGTTGTCTGGGGCAGTGGCAATCAGCCCCAGCATTTT
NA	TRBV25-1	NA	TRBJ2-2	CASSESGIRTGELFF	TGTGCCAGCAGTGAATCGGGAATCCGTACCGGGGAGCTGTTTTTT